This entry is about one TCR beta chain. The antigen remains unidentified. The CDR3 has 15 residues. Looked up from germline, CDR1 is LGHDT and CDR2 is YNNKEL (reference sequence). This sample was taken from a study of monozygotic twins with inflammatory bowel disease. Study findings and constraints: Healthy co-twins showed greater TCRbeta diversity (inverse Simpson) than IBD patients.

TCRdb reworked the 5' RACE reads into one entry per CDR3 protein, no DNA. Its table records about 300,000 distinct CDR3 sequences. Sequencing used blood. This TCR was recovered from a human donor with ulcerative colitis or Crohn's disease, or a healthy co-twin of an affected twin (not recorded which). The rearrangement joins TRBV3-1 to TRBJ1-1; the D gene TCRdb calls, TRBD1, cannot be checked with no DNA. The CDR3 sequence is CASSQVGRTNTEAFF.